Listed below are T cell receptor beta chains from one sample, sequenced in a study of control samples from healthy donors and cancer patients. Libraries were prepared by immunoSEQ multiplex PCR; TCRdb keeps only in-frame clonotypes and omits some of them. In the table there are 200,000 to 250,000 clones, roughly 94% of which are singletons. The sequencing input was blood. The receptors were sampled from a man aged 45 to 65 in good health. Both conserved end residues are part of each CDR3.

TRBV4-3 18 CASSQEYPAALNTQPQHF
TRBV27 13 CASSPRRDSPLHF
TRBV6-2/TRBV6-3 14 CASSYSYSGNTIYF
TRBV3-1/TRBV3-2 12 CASSRERAEAFF
TRBV7-2 16 CASSLRDSYSGNTIYF
TRBV3-1/TRBV3-2 15 CASSASGANTGELFF
TRBV9 14 CASNGGLNTGELFF
TRBV19 15 CASTPFWTTNTEAFF
TRBV27 14 CASRLTGPTEEAFF
TRBV6-1 15 CASSEASAGLYGYTF
TRBV7-9 10 CASSREKQFF
TRBV7-9 13 CASQLSSGQPQHF
TRBV9 14 CASSVVRGRTEAFF
TRBV25-1 12 CASSEGSNEQFF
TRBV24-1 13 CATSDSSTYEQYF
TRBV7-8 16 CASSLIVRQGTGELFF
TRBV20-1 11 CSATRVTGYTF
TRBV3-1/TRBV3-2 16 CASSQLPGQGSSEQYF
TRBV10-3 15 CAITPDILYNSPLHF
TRBV5-1 13 CASSLLGNQPQHF
TRBV4-3 14 CASSPNGRGTEAFF
TRBV28 13 CTSRSHRGNTIYF
TRBV19 15 CASSLQGALDQPQHF
TRBV6-2/TRBV6-3 15 CASSLWTSGTDTQYF
TRBV4-2 15 CASSRNEGGDQPQHF
TRBV12-3/TRBV12-4 12 CASSFGSDTQYF
TRBV18 16 CASSPPGGLAKNIQYF
TRBV6-5 13 CASSGTPSYEQYF
TRBV12-5 16 CASGLAAAGVERGYTF
TRBV28 14 CASSQGSSGNTIYF
TRBV6-6 16 CASRSTSGGPTDTQYF
TRBV9 16 CASSASAHSMNTEAFF
TRBV3-1/TRBV3-2 15 CASSQEGTGNTEAFF
TRBV29-1 13 CSVTSGGNYEQYF
TRBV12-3/TRBV12-4 13 CASTRGEPSPLHF